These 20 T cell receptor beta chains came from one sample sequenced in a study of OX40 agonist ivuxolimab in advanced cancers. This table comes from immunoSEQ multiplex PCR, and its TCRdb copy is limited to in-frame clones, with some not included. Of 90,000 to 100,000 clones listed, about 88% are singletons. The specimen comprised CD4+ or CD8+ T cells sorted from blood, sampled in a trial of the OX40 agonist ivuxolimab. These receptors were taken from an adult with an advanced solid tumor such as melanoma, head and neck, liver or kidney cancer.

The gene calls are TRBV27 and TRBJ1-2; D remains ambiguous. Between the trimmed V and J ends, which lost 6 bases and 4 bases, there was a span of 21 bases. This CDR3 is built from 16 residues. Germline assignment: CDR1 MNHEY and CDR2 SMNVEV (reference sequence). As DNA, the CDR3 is TGTGCCAGCAGCCGGGGTCACGGTAGCCTCGGCTATGGCTACACCTTC. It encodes CASSRGHGSLGYGYTF.

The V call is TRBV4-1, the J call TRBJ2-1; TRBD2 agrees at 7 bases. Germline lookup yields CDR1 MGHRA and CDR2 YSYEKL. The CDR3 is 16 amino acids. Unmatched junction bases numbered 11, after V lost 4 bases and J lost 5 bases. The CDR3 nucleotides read TGCGCCAGCAGCCTAGGAGGGCTAGCGGACAACAATGAGCAGTTCTTC. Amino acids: CASSLGGLADNNEQFF.

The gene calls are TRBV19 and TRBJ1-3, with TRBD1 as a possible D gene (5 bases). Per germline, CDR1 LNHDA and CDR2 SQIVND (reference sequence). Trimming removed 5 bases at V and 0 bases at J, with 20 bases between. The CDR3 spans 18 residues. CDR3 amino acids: CASSFRDPGFSSGNTIYF. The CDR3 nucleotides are TGTGCCAGTAGTTTCCGGGACCCGGGATTTAGCTCTGGAAACACCATATATTTT.

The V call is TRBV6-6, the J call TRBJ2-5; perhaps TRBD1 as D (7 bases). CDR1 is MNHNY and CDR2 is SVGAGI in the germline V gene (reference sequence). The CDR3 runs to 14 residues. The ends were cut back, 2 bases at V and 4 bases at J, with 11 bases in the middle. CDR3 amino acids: CASSYVQGGETQYF. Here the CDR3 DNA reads TGTGCCAGCAGTTACGTCCAGGGGGGAGAGACCCAGTACTTC.

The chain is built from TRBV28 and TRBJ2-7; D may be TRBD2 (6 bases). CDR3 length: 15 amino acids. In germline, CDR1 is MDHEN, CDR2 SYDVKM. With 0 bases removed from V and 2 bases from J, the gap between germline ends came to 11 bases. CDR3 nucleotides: TGTGCCAGCAGTTTATGGGGCACGGGGGCCTACGAGCAGTACTTC. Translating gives CASSLWGTGAYEQYF.

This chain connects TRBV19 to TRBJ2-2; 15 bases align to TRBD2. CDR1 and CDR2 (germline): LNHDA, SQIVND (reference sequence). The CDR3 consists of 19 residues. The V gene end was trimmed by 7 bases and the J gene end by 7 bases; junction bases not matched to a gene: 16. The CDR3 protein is CASMKKPGLAGGIHGELFF. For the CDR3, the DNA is TGTGCCAGTATGAAGAAACCGGGACTAGCGGGAGGAATCCACGGGGAGCTGTTTTTT.

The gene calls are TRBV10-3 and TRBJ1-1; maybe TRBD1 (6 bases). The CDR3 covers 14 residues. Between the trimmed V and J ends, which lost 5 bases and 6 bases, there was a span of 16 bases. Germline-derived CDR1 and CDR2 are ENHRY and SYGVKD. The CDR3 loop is CAISPTTGYPEAFF. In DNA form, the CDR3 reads TGTGCCATCAGTCCAACAACAGGGTACCCTGAAGCTTTCTTT.

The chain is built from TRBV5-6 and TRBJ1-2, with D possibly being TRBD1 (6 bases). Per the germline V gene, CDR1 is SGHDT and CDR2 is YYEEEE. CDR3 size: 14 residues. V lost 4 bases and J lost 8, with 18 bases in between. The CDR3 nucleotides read TGTGCCAGCAGCAGTTGGACAGCCGCGGGCGGCTACACCTTC. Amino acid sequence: CASSSWTAAGGYTF.

The DNA of the CDR3 is TGCGCCAGCAGCTTCTCACTAGCGGCCGCGGGGGGAGATACGCAGTATTTT. Residues: CASSFSLAAAGGDTQYF. The rearrangement links TRBV5-1 to TRBJ2-3; 8 bases line up with TRBD2. CDR1 is SGHRS and CDR2 is YFSETQ in the germline V gene. Trimming took 2 bases from V and 5 from J; bases not matched to a gene: 13. The length of the CDR3 is 17 residues.

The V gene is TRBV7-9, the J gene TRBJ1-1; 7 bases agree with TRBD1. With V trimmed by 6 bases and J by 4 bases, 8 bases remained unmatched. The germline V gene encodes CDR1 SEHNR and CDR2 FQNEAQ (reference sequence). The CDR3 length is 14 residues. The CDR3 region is CASSQDRASTEAFF. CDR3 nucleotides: TGTGCCAGCAGTCAAGACAGGGCGAGCACTGAAGCTTTCTTT.

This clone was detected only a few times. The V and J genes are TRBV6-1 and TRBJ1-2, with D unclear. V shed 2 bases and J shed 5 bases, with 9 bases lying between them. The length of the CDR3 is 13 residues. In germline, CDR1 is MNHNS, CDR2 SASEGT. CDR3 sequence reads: CASSEWAEYGYTF. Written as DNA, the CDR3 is TGTGCCAGCAGTGAATGGGCGGAGTATGGCTACACCTTC.

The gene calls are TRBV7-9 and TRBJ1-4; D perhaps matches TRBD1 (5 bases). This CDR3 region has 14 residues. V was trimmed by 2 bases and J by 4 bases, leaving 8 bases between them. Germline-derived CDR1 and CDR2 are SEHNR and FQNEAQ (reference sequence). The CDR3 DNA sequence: TGTGCCAGCAGCTTACGGGGCCTTAATGAAAAACTGTTTTTT. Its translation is CASSLRGLNEKLFF.

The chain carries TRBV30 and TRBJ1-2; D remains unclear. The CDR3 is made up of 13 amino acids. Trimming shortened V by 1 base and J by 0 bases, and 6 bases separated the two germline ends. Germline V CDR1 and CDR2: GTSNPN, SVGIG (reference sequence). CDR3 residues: CAWSAGANYGYTF. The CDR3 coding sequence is TGTGCCTGGAGTGCGGGAGCTAACTATGGCTACACCTTC.

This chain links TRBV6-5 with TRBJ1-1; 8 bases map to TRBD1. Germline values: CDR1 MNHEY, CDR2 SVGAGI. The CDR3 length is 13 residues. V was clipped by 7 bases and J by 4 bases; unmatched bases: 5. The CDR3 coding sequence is TGTGCCAGCACTAATACAGGGGGCACTGAAGCTTTCTTT. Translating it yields CASTNTGGTEAFF.

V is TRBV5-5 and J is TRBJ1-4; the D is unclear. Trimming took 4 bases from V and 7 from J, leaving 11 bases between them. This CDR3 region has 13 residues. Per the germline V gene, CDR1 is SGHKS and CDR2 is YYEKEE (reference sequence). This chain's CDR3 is CASSINDGEKLFF. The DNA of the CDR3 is TGTGCCAGCAGCATTAATGACGGTGAAAAACTGTTTTTT.

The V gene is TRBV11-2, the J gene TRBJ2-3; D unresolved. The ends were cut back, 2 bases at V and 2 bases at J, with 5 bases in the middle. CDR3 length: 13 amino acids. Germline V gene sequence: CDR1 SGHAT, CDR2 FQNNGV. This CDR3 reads CASSLTYTDTQYF. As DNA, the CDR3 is TGTGCCAGCAGCTTAACCTACACAGATACGCAGTATTTT.

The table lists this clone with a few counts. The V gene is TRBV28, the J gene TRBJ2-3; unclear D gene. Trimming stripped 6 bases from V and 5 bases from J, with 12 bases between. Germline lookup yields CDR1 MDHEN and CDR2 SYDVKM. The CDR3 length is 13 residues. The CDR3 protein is CASSSKFQDTQYF. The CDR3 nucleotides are TGTGCCAGCAGCTCGAAATTCCAAGATACGCAGTATTTT. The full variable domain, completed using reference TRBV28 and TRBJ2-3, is DVKVTQSSRYLVKRTGEKVFLECVQDMDHENMFWYRQDPGLGLRLIYFSYDVKMKEKGDIPEGYSVSREKKERFSLILESASTNQTSMYLCASSSKFQDTQYFGPGTRLTVL.

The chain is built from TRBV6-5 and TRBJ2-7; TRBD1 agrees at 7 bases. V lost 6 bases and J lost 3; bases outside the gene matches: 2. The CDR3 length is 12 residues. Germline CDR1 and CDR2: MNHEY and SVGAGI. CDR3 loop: CASRDRLYEQYV. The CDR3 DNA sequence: TGTGCCAGCAGGGACAGGCTCTACGAGCAGTACGTC.

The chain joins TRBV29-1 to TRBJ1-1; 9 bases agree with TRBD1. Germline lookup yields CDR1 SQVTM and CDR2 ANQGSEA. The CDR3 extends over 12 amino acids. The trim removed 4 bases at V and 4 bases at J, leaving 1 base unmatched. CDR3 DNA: TGCAGCGTTGGGACAGGGGTCACTGAAGCTTTCTTT. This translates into CSVGTGVTEAFF.

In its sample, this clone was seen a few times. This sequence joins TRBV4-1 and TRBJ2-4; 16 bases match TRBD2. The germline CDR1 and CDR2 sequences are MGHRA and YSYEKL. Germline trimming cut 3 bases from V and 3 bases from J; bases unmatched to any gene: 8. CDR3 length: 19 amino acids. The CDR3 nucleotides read TGCGCCAGCAGCCACCCGGGACTAGCGGGAGGGCCGGACAAAAACATTCAGTACTTC. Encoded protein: CASSHPGLAGGPDKNIQYF.